Described below is a single T cell receptor (beta chain) sequence and its context. Assay: immunoSEQ multiplex PCR; the TCRdb copy retains only in-frame clones and omits some. The data show some 1,600,000 clones, with nearly 99% seen just once and less than 0.55% held by the top ten. The entry originates in a study of shared clonotypes between healthy human individuals. V was clipped by 2 bases and J by 3 bases; unmatched bases: 8. Germline CDR1 and CDR2: MDHEN and SYDVKM. The CDR3 runs 16 residues. This TCR was recovered from a man between 25 and 39 years old in good health. The chain carries TRBV28 and TRBJ2-7; 9 nucleotides match TRBD2. Sequencing was performed on naive CD4+ T cells sorted from blood. Subset: CD45RA+ positively selected. This chain's CDR3 is CASSLESGRKLYEQYF. In DNA form, the CDR3 reads TGTGCCAGCAGTTTAGAGAGCGGGAGGAAACTCTACGAGCAGTACTTC.